This entry lists 20 T cell receptor beta chains sequenced from one sample in a study of blood T cell repertoires in COVID-19. Profiled with immunoSEQ multiplex PCR; TCRdb holds only in-frame clones, not every one. The sample consists of a few hundred thousand clones, approximately 88% of them appearing once. The sample taken for sequencing was peripheral blood. The source is a man aged 18 to 29 who had recovered from COVID-19.

This clone appeared once. The CDR3 loop reads CASKTSSGGLGEQYF. Here the CDR3 DNA reads TGTGCCAGCAAGACGTCGTCTGGGGGCTTGGGGGAGCAGTACTTC. V and J are TRBV2 and TRBJ2-7, with D tentatively TRBD1 (6 bases). The CDR3 length is 15 residues. Germline assignment: CDR1 SNHLY and CDR2 FYNNEI. Trimming stripped 7 bases from V and 7 bases from J, with 23 bases between.

As DNA, the CDR3 is TGTGCCAGCAGTTTGGGTAGCCGACCTTACGAGCAGTACTTC. Translated, it gives CASSLGSRPYEQYF. This chain links TRBV28 with TRBJ2-7; no reliable D call. Germline V gene sequence: CDR1 MDHEN, CDR2 SYDVKM. Trimming left V 3 bases short and J 4 bases short, with 13 bases between. CDR3 length equals 14 residues.

This clone is a singleton in its sample. This sequence joins TRBV19 and TRBJ1-2; weak D call: TRBD1 (6 bases). V was shortened by 5 bases and J by 6 bases, with 19 bases between the two germline ends. This CDR3 is 15 amino acids long. Germline CDR1 LNHDA, CDR2 SQIVND (reference sequence). The CDR3 coding sequence is TGTGCCAGTAGTCCTAATCCCCGGGACACAAATGGCTACACCTTC. Protein: CASSPNPRDTNGYTF.

The chain is built from TRBV2 and TRBJ2-3; TRBD1 aligns across 9 bases. The V gene end was trimmed by 6 bases and the J gene end by 3 bases; junction bases not matched to a gene: 7. Germline lookup yields CDR1 SNHLY and CDR2 FYNNEI. The CDR3 totals 15 residues. CDR3 residues: CASSPGQGTTDTQYF. CDR3 coding DNA: TGTGCCAGCAGCCCTGGACAGGGGACTACAGATACGCAGTATTTT.

This clone was picked up one time. This chain joins TRBV14 and TRBJ2-5; D ambiguous. V dropped 4 bases and J dropped 1 base, with 19 bases sitting between them. Germline CDR1 reads SGHDN; CDR2 reads FVKESK. This CDR3 comprises 17 residues. CDR3 nucleotide sequence: TGTGCCAGCAGCCCCACACCAGGTTGGCCCATCCAAGAGACCCAGTACTTC. Translation gives CASSPTPGWPIQETQYF.

V usage is TRBV27 and J usage is TRBJ2-5; 9 bases are shared with TRBD2. The junction had 7 bases not matched to a gene; V was cut back by 3 bases and J by 5 bases. This CDR3 comprises 15 residues. Germline V lookup: CDR1 MNHEY, CDR2 SMNVEV (reference sequence). CDR3 amino acids: CASSFFAGGPETQYF. The CDR3 coding sequence is TGTGCCAGCAGTTTTTTCGCGGGGGGGCCGGAGACCCAGTACTTC.

The chain recombines TRBV6-5 with TRBJ1-2, with TRBD1 as a possible D gene (5 bases). Germline V gene sequence: CDR1 MNHEY, CDR2 SVGAGI. The CDR3 has 16 amino acids. V lost 0 bases to trimming and J lost 4 bases, with 15 bases between them. The CDR3 sequence: CASSYSNPGGIYGYTF. Here the CDR3 DNA reads TGTGCCAGCAGTTACTCGAATCCCGGGGGGATCTATGGCTACACCTTC.

V usage is TRBV5-1 and J usage is TRBJ2-3; 9 bases map to TRBD2. V lost 6 bases and J lost 4; bases outside the gene matches: 6. Germline V CDR1 and CDR2: SGHRS, YFSETQ. This CDR3 is built from 14 residues. CDR3 sequence (DNA): TGCGCCAGCAATAGCGGGAGTTACGCAGATACGCAGTATTTT. Protein: CASNSGSYADTQYF.

J is TRBJ1-1 and V is TRBV7-3; 8 positions agree with TRBD1. Germline CDR1 SGHTA, CDR2 FQGTGA. The V segment lost 5 bases and the J segment 5 bases; nucleotides outside the gene matches: 7. The CDR3 covers 14 residues. The CDR3 DNA is TGTGCCAGCAGCCCCGGACAGGGTTGGACTGAAGCTTTCTTT. Amino acids: CASSPGQGWTEAFF.

J is TRBJ2-7 and V is TRBV18, with 8 bases that match TRBD1. The CDR3 runs 16 residues. Germline CDR1 KGHSH, CDR2 LQKENI. Unmatched junction bases numbered 8, after V lost 0 bases and J lost 4 bases. The CDR3 loop reads CASSPPRQGLVYEQYF. CDR3 sequence (DNA): TGTGCCAGCTCACCACCGAGACAGGGGCTTGTTTACGAGCAGTACTTC.

V is TRBV27 and J is TRBJ2-7, with 10 nucleotides matching TRBD2. V was pared by 6 bases and J by 2 bases, with 10 bases of the junction left unmatched. There are 16 residues in the CDR3. The germline V gene encodes CDR1 MNHEY and CDR2 SMNVEV (reference sequence). CDR3 bases: TGTGCCAGCAGGCTAGCGGGGGCGCGGAGCACCTACGAGCAGTACTTC. Translated, it gives CASRLAGARSTYEQYF.

This clone came up a few times. The rearrangement joins TRBV5-1 to TRBJ1-6; 7 bases are shared with TRBD1. The germline CDR1 and CDR2 sequences are SGHRS and YFSETQ. V shed 7 bases and J 10 bases; nucleotides not matched to a gene: 17. This CDR3 is built from 16 residues. CDR3 nucleotide sequence: TGCGCCAGCGGTCAAGCCTGGAGGGACAGCGAGTCACCCCTCCACTTT. Its protein is CASGQAWRDSESPLHF.

This clone is a singleton in its sample. J is TRBJ2-7 and V is TRBV20-1; D possibly corresponds to TRBD2 (6 bases). CDR3 length equals 14 residues. CDR1 is DFQATT, CDR2 SNEGSKA, per germline (reference sequence). Trimming took off 3 bases at V and 2 bases at J, with 14 bases between the two ends. CDR3: CSASPLAPAYEQYF. CDR3 in DNA: TGCAGTGCTAGTCCCCTAGCGCCCGCCTACGAGCAGTACTTC.

The CDR3 sequence is CASSQSLGTGIGGRKPQHF. DNA of the CDR3: TGCGCCAGCAGCCAATCGTTGGGGACCGGGATCGGCGGGAGGAAGCCCCAGCATTTT. This chain uses TRBV4-3 with TRBJ1-5, with D perhaps matching TRBD1 (5 bases). CDR3 size: 19 residues. CDR1 is LGHNA and CDR2 is YSLEER in the germline V gene. V shed 2 bases and J shed 8 bases, with 28 bases lying between them.

This chain's CDR3 is CASSRLQGVSYNSPLHF. CDR3 DNA: TGTGCCAGCAGCCGGTTGCAGGGGGTGTCCTATAATTCACCCCTCCACTTT. The rearrangement uses TRBV5-5 and TRBJ1-6; the match to TRBD1 covers 7 bases. This CDR3 has 17 residues. From germline, CDR1 is SGHKS and CDR2 YYEKEE (reference sequence). The ends lost 4 bases at V and 1 base at J; junction bases unmatched: 8.

The CDR3: CASSLLASGRGDTQYF. In DNA form, the CDR3 reads TGTGCCAGCAGTTTACTGGCTAGCGGGAGGGGTGATACGCAGTATTTT. The chain joins TRBV6-2 or TRBV6-3 to TRBJ2-3; 12 bases fit TRBD2. The trim removed 4 bases at V and 6 bases at J, leaving 8 bases unmatched. CDR1 and CDR2 from the germline V gene are MNHEY and SVGEGT. The CDR3 totals 16 residues.

The rearrangement joins TRBV6-6 to TRBJ2-1, with D maybe TRBD2 (6 bases). V was cut by 2 bases and J by 8 bases, with 16 bases left in between. CDR1 is MNHNY and CDR2 is SVGAGI in the germline V gene (reference sequence). CDR3 length equals 15 residues. The CDR3 region has the DNA TGTGCCAGCAGTTACGGTGGGGGAGGAGGATATGAGCAGTTCTTC. As protein: CASSYGGGGGYEQFF.

The table lists this clone with a few counts. The chain recombines TRBV2 with TRBJ1-6; D unresolved. Germline V gene lookup returns CDR1 SNHLY and CDR2 FYNNEI. The CDR3 contains 15 residues. V shed 6 bases and J shed 6 bases, with 15 bases lying between them. The CDR3 nucleotides read TGTGCCAGCAGGGGGAGAGGGCCTTCTAATTCACCCCTCCACTTT. Protein product: CASRGRGPSNSPLHF.

The chain couples TRBV27 to TRBJ1-2, with D perhaps matching TRBD1 (6 bases). CDR3 length: 16 amino acids. Germline CDR1 reads MNHEY; CDR2 reads SMNVEV (reference sequence). The V and J ends lost 1 base and 6 bases respectively, with 18 bases between them. This CDR3 reads CASSLYAGGGANGYTF. The CDR3 nucleotides read TGTGCCAGCAGTTTATATGCGGGGGGCGGCGCAAATGGCTACACCTTC.

The V and J genes are TRBV7-2 and TRBJ2-1; 10 bases are a match to TRBD2. From germline, CDR1 is SGHTA and CDR2 FQGNSA. This CDR3 comprises 18 residues. The V gene end was trimmed by 1 base and the J gene end by 4 bases; junction bases not matched to a gene: 10. In DNA form, the CDR3 reads TGTGCCAGCAGCTTAGTTGGGCTAGCGGGAGTTTCTTACAATGAGCAGTTCTTC. This encodes CASSLVGLAGVSYNEQFF.